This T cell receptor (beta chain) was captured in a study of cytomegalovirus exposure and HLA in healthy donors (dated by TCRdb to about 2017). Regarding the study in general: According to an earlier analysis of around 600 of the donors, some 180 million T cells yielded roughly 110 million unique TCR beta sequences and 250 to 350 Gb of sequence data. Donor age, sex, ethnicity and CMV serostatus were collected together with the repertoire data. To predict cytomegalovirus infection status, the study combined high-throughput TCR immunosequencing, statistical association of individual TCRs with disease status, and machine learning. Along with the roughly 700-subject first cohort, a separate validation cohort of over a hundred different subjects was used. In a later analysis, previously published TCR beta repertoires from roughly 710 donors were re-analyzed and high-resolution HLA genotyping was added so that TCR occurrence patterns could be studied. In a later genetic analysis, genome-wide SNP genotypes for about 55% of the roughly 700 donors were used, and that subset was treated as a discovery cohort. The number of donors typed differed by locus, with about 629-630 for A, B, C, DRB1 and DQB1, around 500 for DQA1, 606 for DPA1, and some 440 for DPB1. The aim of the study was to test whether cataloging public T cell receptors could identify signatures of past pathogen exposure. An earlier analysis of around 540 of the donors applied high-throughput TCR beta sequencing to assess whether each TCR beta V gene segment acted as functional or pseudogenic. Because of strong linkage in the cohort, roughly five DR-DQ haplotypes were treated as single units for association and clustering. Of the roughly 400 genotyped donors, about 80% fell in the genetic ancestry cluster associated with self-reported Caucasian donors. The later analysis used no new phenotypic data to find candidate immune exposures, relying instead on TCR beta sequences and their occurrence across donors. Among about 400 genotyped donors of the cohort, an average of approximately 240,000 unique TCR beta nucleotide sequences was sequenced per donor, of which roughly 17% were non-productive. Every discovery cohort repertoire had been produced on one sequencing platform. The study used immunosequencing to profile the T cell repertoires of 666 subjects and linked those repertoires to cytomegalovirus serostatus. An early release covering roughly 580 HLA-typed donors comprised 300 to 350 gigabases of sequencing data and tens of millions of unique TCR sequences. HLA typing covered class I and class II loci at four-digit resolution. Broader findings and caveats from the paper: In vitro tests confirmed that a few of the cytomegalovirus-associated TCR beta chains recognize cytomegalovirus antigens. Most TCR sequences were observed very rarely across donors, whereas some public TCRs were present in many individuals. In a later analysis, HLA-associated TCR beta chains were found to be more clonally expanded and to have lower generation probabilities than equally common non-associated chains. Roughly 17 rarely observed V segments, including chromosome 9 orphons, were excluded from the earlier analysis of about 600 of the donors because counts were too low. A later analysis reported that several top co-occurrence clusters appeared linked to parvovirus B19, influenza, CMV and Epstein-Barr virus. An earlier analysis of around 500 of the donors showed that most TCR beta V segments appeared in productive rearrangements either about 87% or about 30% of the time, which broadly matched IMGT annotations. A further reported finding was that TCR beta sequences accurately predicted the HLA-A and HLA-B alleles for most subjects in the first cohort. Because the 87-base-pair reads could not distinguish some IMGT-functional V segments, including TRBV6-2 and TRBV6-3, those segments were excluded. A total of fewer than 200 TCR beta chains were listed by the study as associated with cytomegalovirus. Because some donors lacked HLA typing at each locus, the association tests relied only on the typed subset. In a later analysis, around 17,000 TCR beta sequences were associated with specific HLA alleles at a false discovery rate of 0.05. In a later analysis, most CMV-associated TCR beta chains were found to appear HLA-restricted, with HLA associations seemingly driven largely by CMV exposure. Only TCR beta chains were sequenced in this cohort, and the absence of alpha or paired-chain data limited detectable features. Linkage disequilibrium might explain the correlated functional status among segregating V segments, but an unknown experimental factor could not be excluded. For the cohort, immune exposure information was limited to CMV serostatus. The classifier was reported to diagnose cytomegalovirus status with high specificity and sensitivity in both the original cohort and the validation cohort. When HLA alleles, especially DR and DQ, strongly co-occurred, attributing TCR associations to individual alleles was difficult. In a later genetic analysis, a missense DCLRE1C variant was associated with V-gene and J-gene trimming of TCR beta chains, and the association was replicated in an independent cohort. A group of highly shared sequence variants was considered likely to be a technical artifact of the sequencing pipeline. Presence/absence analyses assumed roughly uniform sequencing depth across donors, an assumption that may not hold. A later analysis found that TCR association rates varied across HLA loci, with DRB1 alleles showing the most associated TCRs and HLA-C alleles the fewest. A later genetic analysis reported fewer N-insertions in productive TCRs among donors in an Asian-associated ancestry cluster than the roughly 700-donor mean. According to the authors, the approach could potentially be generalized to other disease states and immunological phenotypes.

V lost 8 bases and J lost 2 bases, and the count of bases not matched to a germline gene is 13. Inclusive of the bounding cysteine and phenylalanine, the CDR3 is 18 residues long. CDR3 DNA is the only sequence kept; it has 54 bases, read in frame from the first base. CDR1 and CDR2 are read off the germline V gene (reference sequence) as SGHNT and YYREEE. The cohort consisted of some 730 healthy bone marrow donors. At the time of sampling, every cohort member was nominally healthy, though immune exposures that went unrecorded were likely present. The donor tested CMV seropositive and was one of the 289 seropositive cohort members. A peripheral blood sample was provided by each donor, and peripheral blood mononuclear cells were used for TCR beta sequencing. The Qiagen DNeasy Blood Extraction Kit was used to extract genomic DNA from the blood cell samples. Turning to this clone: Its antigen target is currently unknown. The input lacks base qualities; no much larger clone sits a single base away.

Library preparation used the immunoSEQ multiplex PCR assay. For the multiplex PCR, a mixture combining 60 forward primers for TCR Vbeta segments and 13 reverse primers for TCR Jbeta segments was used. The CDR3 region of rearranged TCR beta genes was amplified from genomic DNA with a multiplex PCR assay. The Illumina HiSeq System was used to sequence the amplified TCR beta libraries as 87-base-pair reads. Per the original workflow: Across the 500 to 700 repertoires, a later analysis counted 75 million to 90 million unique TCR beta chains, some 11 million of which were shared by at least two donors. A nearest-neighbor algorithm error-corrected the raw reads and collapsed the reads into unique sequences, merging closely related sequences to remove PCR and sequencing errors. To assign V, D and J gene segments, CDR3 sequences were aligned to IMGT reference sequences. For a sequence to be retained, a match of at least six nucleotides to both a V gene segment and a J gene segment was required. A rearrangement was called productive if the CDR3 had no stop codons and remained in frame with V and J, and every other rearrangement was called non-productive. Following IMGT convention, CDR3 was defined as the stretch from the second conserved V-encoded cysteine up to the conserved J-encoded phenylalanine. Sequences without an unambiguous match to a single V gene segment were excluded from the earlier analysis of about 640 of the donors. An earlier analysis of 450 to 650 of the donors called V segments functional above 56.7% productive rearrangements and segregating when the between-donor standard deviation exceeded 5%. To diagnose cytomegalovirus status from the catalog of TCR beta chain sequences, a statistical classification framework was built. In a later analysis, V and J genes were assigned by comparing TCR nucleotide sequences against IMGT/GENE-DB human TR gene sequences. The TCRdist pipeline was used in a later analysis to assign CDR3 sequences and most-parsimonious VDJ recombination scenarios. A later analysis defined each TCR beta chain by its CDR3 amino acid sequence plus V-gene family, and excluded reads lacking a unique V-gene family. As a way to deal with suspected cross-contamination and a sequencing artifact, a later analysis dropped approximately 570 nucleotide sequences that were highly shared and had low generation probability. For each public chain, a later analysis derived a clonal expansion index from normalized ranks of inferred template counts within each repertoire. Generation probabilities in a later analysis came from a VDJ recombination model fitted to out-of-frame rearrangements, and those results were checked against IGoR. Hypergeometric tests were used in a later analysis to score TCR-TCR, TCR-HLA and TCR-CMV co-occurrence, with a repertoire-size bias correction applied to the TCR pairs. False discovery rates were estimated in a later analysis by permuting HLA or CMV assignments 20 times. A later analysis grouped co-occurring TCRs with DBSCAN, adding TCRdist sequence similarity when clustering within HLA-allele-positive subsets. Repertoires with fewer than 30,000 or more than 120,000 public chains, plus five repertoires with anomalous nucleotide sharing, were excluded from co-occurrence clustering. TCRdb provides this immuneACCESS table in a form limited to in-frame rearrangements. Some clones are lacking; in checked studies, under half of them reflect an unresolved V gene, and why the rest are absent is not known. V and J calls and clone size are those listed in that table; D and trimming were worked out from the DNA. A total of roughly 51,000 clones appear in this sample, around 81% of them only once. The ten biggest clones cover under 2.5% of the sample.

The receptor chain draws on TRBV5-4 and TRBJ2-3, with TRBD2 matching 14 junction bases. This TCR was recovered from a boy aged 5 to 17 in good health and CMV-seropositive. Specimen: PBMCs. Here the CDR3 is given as CASEGLAGAQTNTDTQYF. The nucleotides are TGTGCCAGTGAGGGACTAGCGGGGGCCCAAACCAACACAGATACGCAGTATTTT. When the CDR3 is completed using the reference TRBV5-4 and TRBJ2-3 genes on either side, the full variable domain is ETGVTQSPTHLIKTRGQQVTLRCSSQSGHNTVSWYQQALGQGPQFIFQYYREEENGRGNFPPRFSGLQFPNYSSELNVNALELDDSALYLCASEGLAGAQTNTDTQYFGPGTRLTVL.